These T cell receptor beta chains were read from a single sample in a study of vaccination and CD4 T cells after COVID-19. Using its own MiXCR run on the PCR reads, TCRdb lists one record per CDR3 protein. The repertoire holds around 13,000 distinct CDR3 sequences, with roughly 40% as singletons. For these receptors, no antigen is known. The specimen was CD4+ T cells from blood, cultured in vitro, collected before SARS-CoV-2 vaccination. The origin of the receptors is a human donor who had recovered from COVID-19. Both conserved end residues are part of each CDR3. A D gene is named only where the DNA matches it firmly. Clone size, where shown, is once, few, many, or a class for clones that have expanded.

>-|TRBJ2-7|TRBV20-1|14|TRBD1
TGCAGTGCTAGAGCCCGGGACAGGGGCTACGAGCAGTACTTC
CSARARDRGYEQYF
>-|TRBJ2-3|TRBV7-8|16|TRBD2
TGTGCCAGCAGCTTAGTGCGAGCGGGAGTCACAGATACGCAGTATTTT
CASSLVRAGVTDTQYF
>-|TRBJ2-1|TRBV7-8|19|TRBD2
TGTGCCAGCAGCTTAGGACGAAAGATAGCGGGGACCTCCTACAATGAGCAGTTCTTC
CASSLGRKIAGTSYNEQFF
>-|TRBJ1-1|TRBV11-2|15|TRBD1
TGTGCCAGCAGTCAAAGAAACGACAGGGGCGCTGAAGCTTTCTTT
CASSQRNDRGAEAFF
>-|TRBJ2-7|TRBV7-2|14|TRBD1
TGTGCCAGCCGCAAGCCCGGGACAGTCTACGAGCAGTACTTC
CASRKPGTVYEQYF
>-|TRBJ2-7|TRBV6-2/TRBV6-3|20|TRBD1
TGTGCCAGCAGTTACTCGAGGTTTAGCAGGGGGACGGTCCCCACCTACGAGCAGTACTTC
CASSYSRFSRGTVPTYEQYF
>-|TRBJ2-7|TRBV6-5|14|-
TGTGCCAGCAGTTACCGGCGCAGCTCCTACGAGCAGTACTTC
CASSYRRSSYEQYF
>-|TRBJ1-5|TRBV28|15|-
TGTGCCAGCATTTCGTCAGGGGTCAGCAATCAGCCCCAGCATTTT
CASISSGVSNQPQHF
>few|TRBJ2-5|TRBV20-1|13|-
TGCAGCGCTGCTAGGCTCCGAGGAGAGACCCAGTACTTC
CSAARLRGETQYF
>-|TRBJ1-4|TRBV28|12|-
TGTGCCAGCAGACCCCTCACGATGGAACTGTTTTTT
CASRPLTMELFF
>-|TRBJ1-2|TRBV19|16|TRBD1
TGTGCCAGTAGTGCTCCCCGCCAGACAGGGAACTATGGCTACACCTTC
CASSAPRQTGNYGYTF
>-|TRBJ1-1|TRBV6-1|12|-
TGTGCCGTCCGACATCGGAACACTGAAGCTTTCTTT
CAVRHRNTEAFF
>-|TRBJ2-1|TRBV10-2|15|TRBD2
TGCGCCAGCAGCCACACTAGCGGGAGGGCCAATGAGCAGTTCTTC
CASSHTSGRANEQFF
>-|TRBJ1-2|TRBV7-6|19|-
TGTGCCAGCAGCTTAGTTCTCTTCCGGACAGACCTTCCTTCATATGGCTACACCTTC
CASSLVLFRTDLPSYGYTF
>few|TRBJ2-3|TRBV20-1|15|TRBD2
TGCAGTGCTAGGTACGGGGGGGCCATTACAGATACGCAGTATTTT
CSARYGGAITDTQYF
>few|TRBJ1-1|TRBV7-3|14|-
TGTGCCAGCAGTTCTCAAGGCCCTGGAACTGAAGCTTTCTTT
CASSSQGPGTEAFF
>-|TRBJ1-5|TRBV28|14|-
TGTGCCAGCAGTTTCCCCCAGGGTCGGCAGCCCCAGCATTTT
CASSFPQGRQPQHF
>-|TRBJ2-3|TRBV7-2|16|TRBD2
TGTGCCAGCAGCTTAAGGCTAGCGGGGAGGACAGATACGCAGTATTTT
CASSLRLAGRTDTQYF
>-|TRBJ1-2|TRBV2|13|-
TGTGCCAGCGTTTATTCCCGCGACTATGGCTACACCTTC
CASVYSRDYGYTF
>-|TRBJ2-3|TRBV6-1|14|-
TGTGCCAGCAGTACAGGGTTGGGCACAGATACGCAGTATTTT
CASSTGLGTDTQYF
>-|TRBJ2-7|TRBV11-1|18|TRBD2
TGTGCCAGCAGCAGGTGGGGACTAGCGGGACCCGACTCCTACGAGCAGTACTTC
CASSRWGLAGPDSYEQYF
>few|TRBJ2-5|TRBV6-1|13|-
TGTGCCAGCAGGAGGGGCGATAAAGAGACCCAGTACTTC
CASRRGDKETQYF
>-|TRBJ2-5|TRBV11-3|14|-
TGTGCCAGCAGTACCCAGGGGGGCGTTGAGACCCAGTACTTC
CASSTQGGVETQYF
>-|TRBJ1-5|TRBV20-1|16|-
TGCAGTGCTAGGCCCCCACTCAAGGGGCGCGATCAGCCCCAGCATTTT
CSARPPLKGRDQPQHF
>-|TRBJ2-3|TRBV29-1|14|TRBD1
TGCAGCGTTGCAAGCCAGGGGGCGACAGATACGCAGTATTTT
CSVASQGATDTQYF
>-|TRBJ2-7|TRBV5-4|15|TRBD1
TGTGCCAGCAGCAACTACCGGGACAGGGACTACGAGCAGTACTTC
CASSNYRDRDYEQYF
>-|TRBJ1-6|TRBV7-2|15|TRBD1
TGTGCCAGCAGCGTACGGACAGGGAGGGATTCACCCCTCCACTTT
CASSVRTGRDSPLHF
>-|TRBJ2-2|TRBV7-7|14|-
TGTGCCAGCAGCTTAATCCGGGACACCGGGGAGCTGTTTTTT
CASSLIRDTGELFF